A selection of T cell receptor beta chains follows, all from one sample in a study of radiotherapy plus CTLA-4 blockade in lung cancer. The table came from immunoSEQ multiplex PCR; TCRdb's copy has only in-frame clones and leaves some out. The profile shows 110,000 or so clones, 78% of them singletons. The sequenced sample was peripheral blood, obtained from a patient treated with radiotherapy plus ipilimumab. The receptor source for this set is a human donor with non-small cell lung cancer who had a partial response to radiotherapy plus ipilimumab. The CDR3 runs from the conserved cysteine through the conserved F or W. The D gene is left open where the match is weak. Size tells how often a clone was seen (once, few, many) or the class of an expanded clone, and some rows leave it out.

- TRBD2 TRBJ2-7 TRBV28 CASRGTSGRARRRDHEQYF TGTGCCAGCAGGGGGACTAGCGGGAGGGCCCGTCGGCGTGATCACGAGCAGTACTTC
- - TRBJ2-7 TRBV2 CASTHPSSYEQYF TGTGCCAGTACTCATCCGAGCTCCTACGAGCAGTACTTC
- - TRBJ2-2 TRBV27 CASRGGGAAGELFF TGTGCCAGCAGGGGAGGGGGGGCGGCCGGGGAGCTGTTTTTT
- TRBD2 TRBJ2-3 TRBV27 CASSFGLAGGTDTQYF TGTGCCAGCAGTTTTGGACTAGCGGGAGGTACAGATACGCAGTATTTT
- - TRBJ2-1 TRBV28 CATPGPYNEQFF TGTGCCACCCCAGGGCCCTACAATGAGCAGTTCTTC
- TRBD2 TRBJ2-1 TRBV4-1 CASSRRTSGEAYNEQFF TGCGCCAGCAGTCGTAGGACTAGCGGGGAAGCCTACAATGAGCAGTTCTTC
- - TRBJ2-5 TRBV5-1 CASGPPGQQETQYF TGCGCCAGCGGCCCACCGGGACAACAAGAGACCCAGTACTTC
- TRBD1 TRBJ1-2 TRBV5-1 CASSWTDRAGYTF TGCGCCAGCAGCTGGACCGACAGGGCCGGCTACACCTTC
- TRBD1 TRBJ1-4 TRBV30 CAWSVFRGSNEKLFF TGTGCCTGGAGTGTCTTCAGGGGGTCTAATGAAAAACTGTTTTTT
- TRBD1 TRBJ1-2 TRBV27 CASSLGQRPSGGYTF TGTGCCAGCAGTTTGGGACAGCGTCCTTCGGGTGGCTACACCTTC
- - TRBJ1-5 TRBV6-1 CASSENQAFQPQHF TGTGCCAGCAGTGAAAATCAGGCATTTCAGCCCCAGCATTTT
- - TRBJ2-1 TRBV27 CASSILASYNEQFF TGTGCCAGCAGTATTTTAGCGTCCTACAATGAGCAGTTCTTC
- - TRBJ2-5 TRBV18 CASSPLPIAETQYF TGTGCCAGCTCACCACTCCCCATTGCGGAGACCCAGTACTTC
- - TRBJ1-2 TRBV6-5 CASSGATVGYGYTF TGTGCCAGCAGCGGAGCGACCGTCGGCTATGGCTACACCTTC
- - TRBJ2-2 TRBV5-5 CASSRFDTGELFF TGTGCCAGCAGCCGGTTCGACACCGGGGAGCTGTTTTTT
- TRBD1 TRBJ1-2 TRBV19 CASSRDRGNYGYTF TGTGCCAGTAGTAGGGACAGGGGCAACTATGGCTACACCTTC
- - TRBJ1-1 TRBV28 CASSYQDMNTEAFF TGTGCCAGCAGCTACCAAGACATGAACACTGAAGCTTTCTTT
few TRBD1 TRBJ1-3 TRBV7-9 CASSSNQGVTGNTIYF TGTGCCAGCAGCTCAAATCAGGGGGTAACTGGAAACACCATATATTTT
- - TRBJ2-5 TRBV5-6 CASSLFSAGLGETQYF TGTGCCAGCAGCTTGTTCTCCGCGGGGCTGGGGGAGACCCAGTACTTC
- TRBD2 TRBJ2-3 TRBV7-9 CASSAQGLAGGNKYF TGTGCCAGCAGCGCCCAGGGACTAGCGGGAGGCAATAAGTATTTT
- TRBD2 TRBJ2-1 TRBV5-4 CASSLARESYNEQFF TGTGCCAGCAGCTTGGCGCGGGAGTCGTACAATGAGCAGTTCTTC
- - TRBJ2-7 TRBV28 CASSLNFKLWSSEQYF TGTGCCAGCAGTTTAAACTTCAAATTGTGGTCCTCCGAGCAGTACTTC
- - TRBJ2-7 TRBV19 CASKTTPDSAYEQYF TGTGCCAGTAAGACGACCCCGGACAGTGCCTACGAGCAGTACTTC
- - TRBJ2-5 TRBV7-2 CASSPPRRGRRGETQYF TGTGCCAGCAGCCCCCCTAGGCGGGGACGACGTGGAGAGACCCAGTACTTC
- - TRBJ1-2 TRBV19 CASKDRNYGYTF TGTGCCAGTAAAGACAGAAACTATGGCTACACCTTC
- - TRBJ2-3 TRBV5-1 CASSLGSVADTQYF TGCGCCAGCAGCTTGGGGTCAGTGGCAGATACGCAGTATTTT
- - TRBJ1-2 TRBV6-6 CASTAGEGGYTF TGTGCCAGCACTGCAGGGGAGGGTGGCTACACCTTC
- TRBD1 TRBJ1-1 TRBV2 CASSAGTGKTEAFF TGTGCCAGCAGCGCCGGGACAGGGAAAACTGAAGCTTTCTTT
- TRBD1 TRBJ1-1 TRBV27 CASSQDRVNTEAFF TGTGCCAGCAGCCAGGACAGGGTAAACACTGAAGCTTTCTTT
- TRBD1 TRBJ2-7 TRBV5-5 CASTTPRTGAYEQYF TGTGCCAGCACTACTCCCAGGACAGGGGCGTACGAGCAGTACTTC
- TRBD1 TRBJ1-1 TRBV6-1 CASSYRGSAFF TGTGCCAGCAGTTACAGGGGCTCGGCTTTCTTT
- - TRBJ2-3 TRBV30 CAWSVLTTPGDTQYF TGTGCCTGGAGTGTACTAACTACTCCAGGGGATACGCAGTATTTT
- TRBD2 TRBJ2-3 TRBV4-2 CASSQERGASGSTDTQYF TGTGCCAGCAGCCAAGAACGGGGCGCTAGCGGGAGCACAGATACGCAGTATTTT
few TRBD2 TRBJ2-7 TRBV4-1 CASSRLAGGNLYEQYF TGCGCCAGCAGCCGGTTAGCGGGAGGGAATTTGTACGAGCAGTACTTC
- TRBD2 TRBJ2-7 TRBV5-4 CASSSGLAGGYEQYF TGTGCCAGCAGCTCTGGACTAGCGGGAGGTTACGAGCAGTACTTC
- - TRBJ1-1 TRBV9 CASSVDRLAEEAFF TGTGCCAGCAGCGTCGATAGACTAGCGGAGGAAGCTTTCTTT
- - TRBJ2-3 TRBV5-1 CASSSLGKGEDTQYF TGCGCCAGCAGCTCCCTGGGGAAGGGGGAGGATACGCAGTATTTT
few - TRBJ1-2 TRBV7-6 CASSLAAEGEGYTF TGTGCCAGCAGCTTAGCGGCAGAGGGGGAAGGCTACACCTTC
- - TRBJ1-5 TRBV6-5 CASSYSRGSNQPQHF TGTGCCAGCAGTTACTCTAGGGGAAGCAATCAGCCCCAGCATTTT
- - TRBJ1-5 TRBV5-1 CASSLGSGGSNQPQHF TGCGCCAGCAGCTTGGGGTCGGGGGGGAGCAATCAGCCCCAGCATTTT
- - TRBJ2-2 TRBV5-4 CASSTPLATGELFF TGTGCCAGCAGCACCCCCCTAGCTACCGGGGAGCTGTTTTTT
- - TRBJ1-4 TRBV6-5 CASSSYPSTNEKLFF TGTGCCAGCAGTTCCTACCCATCAACTAATGAAAAACTGTTTTTT
once TRBD1 TRBJ2-5 TRBV7-8 CASSLVGTGGETQYF TGTGCCAGCAGCTTAGTCGGGACAGGGGGGGAGACCCAGTACTTC
few TRBD2 TRBJ2-1 TRBV30 CAWSSGLADNEQFF TGTGCCTGGAGCTCTGGACTAGCGGACAATGAGCAGTTCTTC
few TRBD1 TRBJ1-1 TRBV28 CASSSGQGNTEAFF TGTGCCAGCAGTTCGGGACAGGGGAACACTGAAGCTTTCTTT
- TRBD1 TRBJ1-5 TRBV16 CASSLRGTGVASNQPQHF TGTGCCAGCAGCCTGAGGGGGACAGGGGTCGCTAGCAATCAGCCCCAGCATTTT
- - TRBJ2-7 TRBV29-1 CSALLASSYEQYF TGCAGCGCGCTTTTAGCGAGCTCCTACGAGCAGTACTTC
once - TRBJ2-5 TRBV2 CASSEAGSRQETQYF TGTGCCAGCAGTGAAGCCGGGAGCAGACAAGAGACCCAGTACTTC